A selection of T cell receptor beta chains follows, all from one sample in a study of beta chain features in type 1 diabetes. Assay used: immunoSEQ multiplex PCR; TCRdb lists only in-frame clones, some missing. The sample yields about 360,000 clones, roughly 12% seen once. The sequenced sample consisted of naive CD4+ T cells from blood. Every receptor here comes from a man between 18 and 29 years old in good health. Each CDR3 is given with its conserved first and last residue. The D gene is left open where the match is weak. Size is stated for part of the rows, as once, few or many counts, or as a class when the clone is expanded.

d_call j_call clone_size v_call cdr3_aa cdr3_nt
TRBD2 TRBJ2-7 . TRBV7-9 CASSKGLAGGSVDEQYF TGTGCCAGCAGCAAGGGACTAGCGGGAGGTAGTGTGGACGAGCAGTACTTC
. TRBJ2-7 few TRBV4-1 CASSQGAWDYEQYF TGCGCCAGCAGCCAGGGGGCGTGGGACTACGAGCAGTACTTC
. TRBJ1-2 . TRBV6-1 CASSEVGGGYTF TGTGCCAGCAGTGAAGTGGGAGGGGGCTACACCTTC
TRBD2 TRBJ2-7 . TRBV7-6 CASSYSGSRSEQYF TGTGCCAGCAGCTATAGCGGGAGTAGGAGTGAGCAGTACTTC
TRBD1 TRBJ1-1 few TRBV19 CASSIAGTGAIREAFF TGTGCCAGTAGTATAGCCGGGACAGGGGCCATTCGTGAAGCTTTCTTT
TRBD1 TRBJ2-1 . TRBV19 CASSINRGVNNEQFF TGTGCCAGTAGTATTAACAGGGGTGTAAACAATGAGCAGTTCTTC
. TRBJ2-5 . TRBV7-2 CASSLLGRGETQYF TGTGCCAGCAGCTTACTCGGTCGGGGAGAGACCCAGTACTTC
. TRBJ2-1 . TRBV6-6 CASSPRDTNEQFF TGTGCCAGCAGTCCCCGGGATACTAATGAGCAGTTCTTC
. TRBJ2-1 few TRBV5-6 CASSLPEPYNEQFF TGTGCCAGCAGCTTGCCAGAACCCTACAATGAGCAGTTCTTC
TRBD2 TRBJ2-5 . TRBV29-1 CSVRLAGAETQYF TGCAGCGTTCGCCTAGCGGGGGCGGAGACCCAGTACTTC
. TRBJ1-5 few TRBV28 CASSFRGPRNQPQHF TGTGCCAGCAGTTTCCGGGGTCCTCGAAATCAGCCCCAGCATTTT
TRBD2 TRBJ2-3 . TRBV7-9 CASSAGGSGGLEYF TGTGCCAGCAGCGCGGGAGGTAGCGGGGGGTTGGAGTATTTT
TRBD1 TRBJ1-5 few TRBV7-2 CASSFSGGIYQPQHF TGTGCCAGCAGCTTTTCAGGGGGGATATATCAGCCCCAGCATTTT
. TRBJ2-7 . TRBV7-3 CASSAREFNNEQYF TGTGCCAGCAGCGCCAGGGAATTCAACAACGAGCAGTACTTC
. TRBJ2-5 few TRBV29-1 CSVVEAGLGTQYF TGCAGCGTTGTAGAGGCAGGGCTGGGGACCCAGTACTTC
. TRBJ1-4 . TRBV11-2 CASSLGTGGEKLFF TGTGCCAGCAGCTTAGGAACAGGAGGGGAAAAACTGTTTTTT
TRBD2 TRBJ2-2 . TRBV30 CAWASGSYTGELFF TGTGCCTGGGCTAGCGGGAGTTACACCGGGGAGCTGTTTTTT
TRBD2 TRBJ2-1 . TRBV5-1 CASSLAGRAGLNEQFF TGCGCCAGCAGCTTGGCCGGGAGAGCGGGGTTGAATGAGCAGTTCTTC
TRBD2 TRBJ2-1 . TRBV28 CASRGGMHYNEQFF TGTGCCAGCCGGGGGGGGATGCACTACAATGAGCAGTTCTTC
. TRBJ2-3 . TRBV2 CASPTPGGSGYSTDTQYF TGTGCCAGCCCCACCCCCGGGGGTAGCGGATATAGCACAGATACGCAGTATTTT
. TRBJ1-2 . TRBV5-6 CASSLGGGGYTF TGTGCCAGCAGCTTGGGAGGAGGCGGCTACACCTTC
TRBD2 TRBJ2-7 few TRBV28 CASSLGSGTSLYEQYF TGTGCCAGCAGTTTGGGTAGCGGGACGTCCCTCTACGAGCAGTACTTC
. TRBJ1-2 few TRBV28 CASTLPLGRAYGYTF TGTGCCAGCACCCTTCCCCTGGGCAGGGCCTACGGCTACACCTTC
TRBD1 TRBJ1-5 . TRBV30 CAGRQGIGQPQHF TGTGCCGGTCGACAGGGGATTGGTCAGCCCCAGCATTTT
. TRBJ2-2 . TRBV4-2 CASSRVSGADTGELFF TGTGCCAGCAGCAGAGTTTCTGGAGCCGACACCGGGGAGCTGTTTTTT
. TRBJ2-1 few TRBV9 CASSVAAFSYNEQFF TGTGCCAGCAGCGTGGCGGCATTCTCCTACAATGAGCAGTTCTTC
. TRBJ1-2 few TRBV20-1 CSARGAQGYTF TGCAGTGCTAGAGGGGCGCAGGGCTACACCTTC
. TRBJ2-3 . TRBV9 CASSVFTATDTQYF TGTGCCAGCAGCGTATTCACAGCAACAGATACGCAGTATTTT
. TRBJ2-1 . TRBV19 CASSISAGSYNEQFF TGTGCCAGTAGTATTTCGGCGGGCTCCTACAATGAGCAGTTCTTC